The following is a T cell receptor (beta chain) sequence with its context. Its matching antigen is unknown. The CDR3 spans 15 residues. The J segment lost 5 bases and the V segment lost 0 bases, leaving 3 bases of the junction unmatched. CDR1 is SGHNT, CDR2 YYREEE, per germline (reference sequence). Sequencing was performed with immunoSEQ multiplex PCR; in TCRdb, only in-frame clones are kept and a portion is missing. The sample yields 90,000 to 130,000 clones, just under 95% seen once. This entry is derived from a study of T cell responses to AZD1222 COVID-19 vaccine. The study's findings and limits: Increases in Spike-specific TCR breadth and depth were seen after two AZD1222 doses. Among spike-specific TCRs, nearly half reportedly target unmutated variant regions.

The V call is TRBV5-4, the J call TRBJ1-4; 8 nucleotides line up with TRBD1. The input for sequencing was peripheral blood, taken 28 days after the second AZD1222 dose. The sequence derives from an adult who received the AZD1222 COVID-19 vaccine. The CDR3 reads CASSLGTGTNEKLFF. As DNA, the CDR3 is TGTGCCAGCAGCTTGGGGACAGGGACAAATGAAAAACTGTTTTTT.